This T cell receptor beta chain was identified during a study of T cells in Graves' hyperthyroidism and ophthalmopathy. Diagnosing involved the use of clinical symptoms, serum thyroxine and TRAb, thyroid ultrasound and orbital computed tomography. The source material, RNA transcripts, was used to amplify TCR beta CDR3 regions. TCR CDR3 underwent first-round RT-PCR with the HTBI primer set. TCRdb re-called the multiplex PCR reads through MiXCR, storing one row per CDR3 protein. The table has roughly 570,000 distinct CDR3 sequences, about a sixth seen once. CDR3 size: 15 residues. Trimming cost V 7 bases and J 6 bases, with 18 bases left between them. CDR1 is MNHEY and CDR2 is SVGEGT in the germline V gene. There are a few counts of this clonotype.

This chain connects TRBV6-2 or TRBV6-3 to TRBJ2-2, with a possible D match to TRBD2 (5 bases). The sequenced sample consisted of blood. This receptor was identified in a woman in her thirties with Graves' hyperthyroidism. The CDR3 is CASMPRQAGAGELFF. The CDR3 DNA reads TGTGCCAGCATGCCGCGGCAGGCCGGGGCCGGGGAGCTGTTTTTT.